The rows below give T cell receptor beta chains drawn from one sample of a study of T cell repertoires in cytomegalovirus infection. Their specific antigens are unknown. Via MiXCR, TCRdb re-called the reads, giving one row per CDR3 protein. The table shows some 350,000 distinct CDR3 sequences, with 25% to 30% occurring only once. The specimen was cultured PBMCs, collected from culture after CMV antigen stimulation. The receptors shown here come from a human donor in good health (CMV status not recorded). Some clones in this sample may be carry-over from other donors' samples. Both conserved end residues are part of each CDR3. Fields, in order: J gene, clone size, V gene, D gene, CDR3 DNA, CDR3 protein. A D gene is named only where the DNA matches it firmly. A clone size is listed for some rows: how often the clone was seen (once, few, many), or a class if it is expanded.

j_call: TRBJ1-5
clone_size: few
v_call: TRBV27
d_call: .
cdr3_nt: TGTGCCAGCAGTCCTCCGAATAGCAATCAGCCCCAGCATTTT
cdr3_aa: CASSPPNSNQPQHF

j_call: TRBJ1-3
clone_size: few
v_call: TRBV7-8
d_call: .
cdr3_nt: TGTGCCAGCAGCTTAGCCAGGACTGGAAACACCATATATTTT
cdr3_aa: CASSLARTGNTIYF

j_call: TRBJ2-7
clone_size: once
v_call: TRBV7-2
d_call: .
cdr3_nt: TGTGCCAGCAGCTTAGCTCTCGGGACCTTCTCCTCCTACGAGCAGTACTTC
cdr3_aa: CASSLALGTFSSYEQYF

j_call: TRBJ2-7
clone_size: .
v_call: TRBV7-9
d_call: TRBD1
cdr3_nt: TGTGCCAGCAGCTCCGCGGAAGGACAGGGGTCTTCCTACGAGCAGTACTTC
cdr3_aa: CASSSAEGQGSSYEQYF

j_call: TRBJ1-2
clone_size: few
v_call: TRBV9
d_call: TRBD1
cdr3_nt: TGTGCCAGCAGGGACCGACAGGGAAGTAGTGATGGCTACACCTTC
cdr3_aa: CASRDRQGSSDGYTF

j_call: TRBJ1-2
clone_size: .
v_call: TRBV6-2/TRBV6-3
d_call: .
cdr3_nt: TGTGCCAGCACAAAAATCCGCCGCCGGGACGGGGCCTCTGGCTACACCTTC
cdr3_aa: CASTKIRRRDGASGYTF

j_call: TRBJ2-1
clone_size: .
v_call: TRBV19
d_call: TRBD2
cdr3_nt: TGTGCCAGTAGTTCCAGGACTAGCGGGGTGAGCTCCTACAATGAGCAGTTCTTC
cdr3_aa: CASSSRTSGVSSYNEQFF

j_call: TRBJ2-6
clone_size: many
v_call: TRBV6-1
d_call: .
cdr3_nt: TGTGCCAGCAGTGAAGAATCGCCTGGGGCCAACGTCCTGACTTTC
cdr3_aa: CASSEESPGANVLTF

j_call: TRBJ1-4
clone_size: many
v_call: TRBV24-1
d_call: .
cdr3_nt: TGTGCCACCAGTGCCGGTACAGGGTCTAATGAAAAACTGTTTTTT
cdr3_aa: CATSAGTGSNEKLFF

j_call: TRBJ2-7
clone_size: few
v_call: TRBV9
d_call: .
cdr3_nt: TGTGCCAGCAGCGAGTCCCTGAGGGGGAGCTCCTACGAGCAGTACTTC
cdr3_aa: CASSESLRGSSYEQYF

j_call: TRBJ1-5
clone_size: .
v_call: TRBV19
d_call: TRBD1
cdr3_nt: TGTGCCAGTAGTATACCCTCGGACAGGAGCAATCAGCCCCAGCATTTT
cdr3_aa: CASSIPSDRSNQPQHF

j_call: TRBJ1-1
clone_size: many
v_call: TRBV7-6
d_call: TRBD1
cdr3_nt: TGTGCCAGCAGCGTGCTCCGGGACAGGGGATATACTGAAGCTTTCTTT
cdr3_aa: CASSVLRDRGYTEAFF

j_call: TRBJ2-7
clone_size: few
v_call: TRBV3-1
d_call: TRBD1
cdr3_nt: TGTGCCAGCAGTACAAGTGGGACAGGGGGCGGCGAGCAGTACTTC
cdr3_aa: CASSTSGTGGGEQYF

j_call: TRBJ2-3
clone_size: few
v_call: TRBV7-3
d_call: TRBD1
cdr3_nt: TGTGCCAGCAGCTTAGATATGGACAGGGCTACAGATACGCAGTATTTT
cdr3_aa: CASSLDMDRATDTQYF

j_call: TRBJ2-7
clone_size: many
v_call: TRBV7-2
d_call: TRBD2
cdr3_nt: TGTGCCAGCAGCTCTACTAGCGGGGGGTTGCACGAGCAGTACTTC
cdr3_aa: CASSSTSGGLHEQYF

j_call: TRBJ2-1
clone_size: .
v_call: TRBV7-2
d_call: TRBD1
cdr3_nt: TGTGCCAGCAGCATTAAGGACAGGTCCTACAATGAGCAGTTCTTC
cdr3_aa: CASSIKDRSYNEQFF

j_call: TRBJ2-1
clone_size: few
v_call: TRBV6-6
d_call: .
cdr3_nt: TGTGCCAGCAGCCCTCAGGACCCTACCTACAATGAGCAGTTCTTC
cdr3_aa: CASSPQDPTYNEQFF

j_call: TRBJ2-7
clone_size: many
v_call: TRBV7-2
d_call: .
cdr3_nt: TGTGCCAGCAGCCGGAGCTCCTACGAGCAGTACTTC
cdr3_aa: CASSRSSYEQYF

j_call: TRBJ1-1
clone_size: few
v_call: TRBV4-1
d_call: .
cdr3_nt: TGCGCCAGCAGCCATAGGGGAGGACTTAACACTGAAGCTTTCTTT
cdr3_aa: CASSHRGGLNTEAFF

j_call: TRBJ2-7
clone_size: few
v_call: TRBV7-9
d_call: TRBD2
cdr3_nt: TGTGCCAGCAGCTCTTTGGATACTAGCGGGCGCTACGAGCAGTACTTC
cdr3_aa: CASSSLDTSGRYEQYF

j_call: TRBJ2-5
clone_size: few
v_call: TRBV7-2
d_call: TRBD2
cdr3_nt: TGTGCCAGCAGCTCCGGACTAGTGACGACCCAGTACTTC
cdr3_aa: CASSSGLVTTQYF

j_call: TRBJ2-6
clone_size: .
v_call: TRBV7-9
d_call: .
cdr3_nt: TGTGCCAGCAGCTTAGGGGACGGAATCTCTGGGGCCAACGTCCTGACTTTC
cdr3_aa: CASSLGDGISGANVLTF

j_call: TRBJ2-5
clone_size: .
v_call: TRBV7-3
d_call: TRBD2
cdr3_nt: TGTGCCAGCAGCCGACTAGCGGGGGAATCCGAGACCCAGTACTTC
cdr3_aa: CASSRLAGESETQYF

j_call: TRBJ2-2
clone_size: .
v_call: TRBV20-1
d_call: TRBD2
cdr3_nt: TGCAGTGCTAGTGTTAGCGGGAGCCCCGGGGAGCTGTTTTTT
cdr3_aa: CSASVSGSPGELFF

j_call: TRBJ2-2
clone_size: few
v_call: TRBV5-8
d_call: .
cdr3_nt: TGTGCCAGCAGCGGCCCGGGGGTCTACATCTCCGGGGAGCTGTTTTTT
cdr3_aa: CASSGPGVYISGELFF

j_call: TRBJ2-5
clone_size: few
v_call: TRBV7-9
d_call: TRBD2
cdr3_nt: TGTGCCAGCAGCTTTGGCAGCGGGAGGTTAGAGGAGACCCAGTACTTC
cdr3_aa: CASSFGSGRLEETQYF

j_call: TRBJ2-4
clone_size: many
v_call: TRBV7-6
d_call: .
cdr3_nt: TGTGCCAGCAGCCGCCGTTCGGATGGGAACATTCAGTACTTC
cdr3_aa: CASSRRSDGNIQYF

j_call: TRBJ2-4
clone_size: .
v_call: TRBV4-1
d_call: .
cdr3_nt: TGCGCCAGCAGCCAGCGAAACATTCAGTACTTC
cdr3_aa: CASSQRNIQYF

j_call: TRBJ2-3
clone_size: few
v_call: TRBV20-1
d_call: .
cdr3_nt: TGCAGTGCTAGGCCAGGGTTCACAGATACGCAGTATTTT
cdr3_aa: CSARPGFTDTQYF

j_call: TRBJ1-4
clone_size: few
v_call: TRBV6-8
d_call: .
cdr3_nt: TGTGCCAGCAGTTATCGGTATAATGAAAAACTGTTTTTT
cdr3_aa: CASSYRYNEKLFF

j_call: TRBJ1-4
clone_size: many
v_call: TRBV7-2
d_call: TRBD1
cdr3_nt: TGTGCCAGCAGCCCAGGAGGGGGCGCGGGTGAAAAACTGTTTTTT
cdr3_aa: CASSPGGGAGEKLFF

j_call: TRBJ2-7
clone_size: .
v_call: TRBV14
d_call: .
cdr3_nt: TGTGCCAGCAGCTTCCACTTCACGGGAGAGCAGTACTTC
cdr3_aa: CASSFHFTGEQYF

j_call: TRBJ2-1
clone_size: few
v_call: TRBV30
d_call: TRBD2
cdr3_nt: TGTGCCTGGAGTTTTAGCGGGTACTTGGGTAATGAGCAGTTCTTC
cdr3_aa: CAWSFSGYLGNEQFF

j_call: TRBJ2-1
clone_size: few
v_call: TRBV28
d_call: .
cdr3_nt: TGTGCCAGCAGTCTCCCGATGAGTAGCGGCTACAATGAGCAGTTCTTC
cdr3_aa: CASSLPMSSGYNEQFF

j_call: TRBJ1-5
clone_size: .
v_call: TRBV19
d_call: TRBD1
cdr3_nt: TGTGCCAGTAGTATGACAGGGGGCCTTCTTAGCAATCAGCCCCAGCATTTT
cdr3_aa: CASSMTGGLLSNQPQHF

j_call: TRBJ2-5
clone_size: .
v_call: TRBV11-2
d_call: TRBD2
cdr3_nt: TGTGCCAGCAGCCCTTCCGCCCGCGGGGGACAAGAGACCCAGTACTTC
cdr3_aa: CASSPSARGGQETQYF

j_call: TRBJ2-5
clone_size: once
v_call: TRBV2
d_call: .
cdr3_nt: TGTGCCAGCGATACTAACAAACAAGAGACCCAGTACTTC
cdr3_aa: CASDTNKQETQYF

j_call: TRBJ2-5
clone_size: .
v_call: TRBV28
d_call: TRBD2
cdr3_nt: TGTGCCAGCAGACTAGGACTAGCGGGAGCAATGAAGACCCAGTACTTC
cdr3_aa: CASRLGLAGAMKTQYF

j_call: TRBJ2-2
clone_size: few
v_call: TRBV5-6
d_call: .
cdr3_nt: TGTGCCAGCAGCGATACAGGTCCCGGGGAGCTGTTTTTT
cdr3_aa: CASSDTGPGELFF

j_call: TRBJ1-2
clone_size: once
v_call: TRBV11-2
d_call: .
cdr3_nt: TGTGCCAGCAGCTTAGATATCACACTAGCTAACTATGGCTACACCTTC
cdr3_aa: CASSLDITLANYGYTF

j_call: TRBJ1-2
clone_size: .
v_call: TRBV27
d_call: .
cdr3_nt: TGTGCCAGCAGAACAGGGATGGCTAACTATGGCTACACCTTC
cdr3_aa: CASRTGMANYGYTF

j_call: TRBJ1-5
clone_size: .
v_call: TRBV6-1
d_call: TRBD1
cdr3_nt: TGTGCCAGCACCGAGGACAGGGACCTGTATCAGCCCCAGCATTTT
cdr3_aa: CASTEDRDLYQPQHF

j_call: TRBJ1-2
clone_size: few
v_call: TRBV20-1
d_call: .
cdr3_nt: TGCAGTGCTAGCGAACAGGGCCTAAACTATGGCTACACCTTC
cdr3_aa: CSASEQGLNYGYTF

j_call: TRBJ1-1
clone_size: .
v_call: TRBV7-9
d_call: .
cdr3_nt: TGTGCCAGCAGCCTACGGCGCGGGCGGGACACTGAAGCTTTCTTT
cdr3_aa: CASSLRRGRDTEAFF

j_call: TRBJ2-7
clone_size: few
v_call: TRBV25-1
d_call: .
cdr3_nt: TGTGCCAGCAGTGAGGCAGGGAGGTACGAGCAGTACTTC
cdr3_aa: CASSEAGRYEQYF

j_call: TRBJ2-4
clone_size: .
v_call: TRBV6-4
d_call: .
cdr3_nt: TGTGCCAGCAGTGGATATTGGGCCAAAAACATTCAGTACTTC
cdr3_aa: CASSGYWAKNIQYF

j_call: TRBJ2-7
clone_size: few
v_call: TRBV5-8
d_call: .
cdr3_nt: TGTGCCAGCAGGGGAAGGCGGGGTATCTACGAGCAGTACTTC
cdr3_aa: CASRGRRGIYEQYF

j_call: TRBJ1-5
clone_size: once
v_call: TRBV5-6
d_call: .
cdr3_nt: TGTGCCAGCAGCACTCGGACAGAATTCATGCAGCCCCAGCATTTT
cdr3_aa: CASSTRTEFMQPQHF

j_call: TRBJ2-5
clone_size: .
v_call: TRBV6-8
d_call: .
cdr3_nt: TGTGCCAGCAGTGCCCGGGACCCCCAAGAGACCCAGTACTTC
cdr3_aa: CASSARDPQETQYF

j_call: TRBJ1-1
clone_size: .
v_call: TRBV27
d_call: .
cdr3_nt: TGTGCCAGCAGTTTATTAGGGGGGCGGGAAACTGAAGCTTTCTTT
cdr3_aa: CASSLLGGRETEAFF